The clone carrying this T cell receptor beta chain was found once. These data belong to a study of blood T cell repertoires in COVID-19. About the study: T cells, B-cell-depleted T cells, or PBMCs provided the cDNA or gDNA that served as material.

Original processing methods: Estimation of nucleated cell counts was performed using reference gene primer amplification. TCRdb's table, derived via immunoSEQ multiplex PCR, lists solely in-frame clones and lacks some. That table furnishes V, J and clone size, whereas the DNA furnished D and trimming. The sample records under 150,000 clones, 70% to 90% being singletons. V was clipped by 6 bases and J by 0 bases, with 12 bases between them. Germline V gene lookup returns CDR1 SGDLS and CDR2 YYNGEE. The CDR3 covers 15 residues. This receptor was obtained from a man between 50 and 59 years old with acute or convalescent COVID-19. This rearrangement joins TRBV9 to TRBJ2-2, with D possibly TRBD1 on 5 matching bases. The source material was peripheral blood. CDR3 in amino acids: CASTLGQANTGELFF. The CDR3, as DNA: TGTGCCAGCACCCTGGGGCAGGCGAACACCGGGGAGCTGTTTTTT.